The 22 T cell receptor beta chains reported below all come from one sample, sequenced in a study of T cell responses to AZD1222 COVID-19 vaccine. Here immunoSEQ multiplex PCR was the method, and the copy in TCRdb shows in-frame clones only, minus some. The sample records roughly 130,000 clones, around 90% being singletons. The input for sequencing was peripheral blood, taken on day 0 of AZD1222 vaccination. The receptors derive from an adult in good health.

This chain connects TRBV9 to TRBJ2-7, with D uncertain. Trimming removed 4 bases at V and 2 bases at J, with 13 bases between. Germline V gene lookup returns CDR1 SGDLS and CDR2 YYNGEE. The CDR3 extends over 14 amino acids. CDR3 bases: TGTGCCAGCAGCCCGAGTGGTAGGCCCTACGAGCAGTACTTC. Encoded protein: CASSPSGRPYEQYF.

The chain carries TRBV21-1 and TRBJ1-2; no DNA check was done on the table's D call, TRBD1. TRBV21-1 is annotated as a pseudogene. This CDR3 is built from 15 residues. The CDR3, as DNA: TGTGCCAGCAGCAAAGGGGGCCCGAACTCATATGGCTACACCTTC. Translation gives CASSKGGPNSYGYTF.

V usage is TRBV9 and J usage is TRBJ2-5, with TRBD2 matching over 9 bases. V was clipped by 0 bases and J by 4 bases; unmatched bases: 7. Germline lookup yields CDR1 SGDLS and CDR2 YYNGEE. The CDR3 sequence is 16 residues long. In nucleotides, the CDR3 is TGTGCCAGCAGCGTAGGTCTAGCGGGGAAGGGAGAGACCCAGTACTTC. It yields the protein CASSVGLAGKGETQYF.

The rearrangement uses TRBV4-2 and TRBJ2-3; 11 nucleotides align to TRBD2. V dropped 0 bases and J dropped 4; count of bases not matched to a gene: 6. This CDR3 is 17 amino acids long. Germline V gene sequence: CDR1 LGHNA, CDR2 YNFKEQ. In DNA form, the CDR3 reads TGTGCCAGCAGCCAAGACCTTACTAGCGGGGGCTCAGATACGCAGTATTTT. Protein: CASSQDLTSGGSDTQYF.

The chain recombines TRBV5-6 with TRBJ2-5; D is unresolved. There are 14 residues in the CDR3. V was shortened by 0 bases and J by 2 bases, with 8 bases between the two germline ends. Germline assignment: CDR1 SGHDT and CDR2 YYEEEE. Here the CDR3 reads CASSLERWQETQYF. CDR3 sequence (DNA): TGTGCCAGCAGCTTGGAGCGCTGGCAAGAGACCCAGTACTTC.

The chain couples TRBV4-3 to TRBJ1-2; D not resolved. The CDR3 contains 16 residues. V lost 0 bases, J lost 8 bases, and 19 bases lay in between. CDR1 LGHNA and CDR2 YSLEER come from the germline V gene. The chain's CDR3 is CASSQEGPGAGAGYTF. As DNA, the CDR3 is TGCGCCAGCAGCCAAGAGGGTCCGGGCGCCGGTGCGGGCTACACCTTC.

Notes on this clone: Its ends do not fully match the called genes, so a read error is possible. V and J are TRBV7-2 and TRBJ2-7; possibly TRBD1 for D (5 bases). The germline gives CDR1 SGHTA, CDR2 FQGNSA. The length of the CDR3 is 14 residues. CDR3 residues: CASSFGAETYGQYF. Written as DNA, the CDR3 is TGTGCCAGCAGCTTTGGGGCAGAGACATACGGGCAGTACTTC.

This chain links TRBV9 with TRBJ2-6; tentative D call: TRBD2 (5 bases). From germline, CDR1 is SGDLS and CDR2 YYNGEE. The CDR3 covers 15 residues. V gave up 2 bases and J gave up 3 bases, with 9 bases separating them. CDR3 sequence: CASSVPGFGANVLTF. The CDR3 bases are TGTGCCAGCAGCGTCCCGGGATTTGGGGCCAACGTCCTGACTTTC.

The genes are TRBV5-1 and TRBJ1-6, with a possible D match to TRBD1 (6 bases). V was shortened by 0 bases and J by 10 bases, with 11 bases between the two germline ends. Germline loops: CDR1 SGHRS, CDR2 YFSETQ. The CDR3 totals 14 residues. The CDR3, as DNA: TGCGCCAGCAGCTTGGCGGACAGTCGGTCACCCCTCCACTTT. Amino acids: CASSLADSRSPLHF.

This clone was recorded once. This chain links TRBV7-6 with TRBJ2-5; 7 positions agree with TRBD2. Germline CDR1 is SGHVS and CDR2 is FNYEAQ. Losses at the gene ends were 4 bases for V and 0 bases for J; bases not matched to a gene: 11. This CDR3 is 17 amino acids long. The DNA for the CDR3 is TGTGCCAGCAGCTACCGGGGGGATTTCCTATACCAAGAGACCCAGTACTTC. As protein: CASSYRGDFLYQETQYF.

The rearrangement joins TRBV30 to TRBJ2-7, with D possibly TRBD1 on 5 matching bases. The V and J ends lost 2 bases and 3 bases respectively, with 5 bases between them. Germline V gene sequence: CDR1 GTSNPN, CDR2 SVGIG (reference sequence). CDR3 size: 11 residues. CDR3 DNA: TGTGCCTGGAGTACAGGCTACGAGCAGTACTTC. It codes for CAWSTGYEQYF.

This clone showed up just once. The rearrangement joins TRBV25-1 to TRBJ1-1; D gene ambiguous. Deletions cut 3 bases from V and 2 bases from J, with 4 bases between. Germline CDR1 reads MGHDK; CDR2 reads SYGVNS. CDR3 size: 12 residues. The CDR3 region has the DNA TGTGCCAGCAGTGAGACTAACACTGAAGCTTTCTTT. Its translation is CASSETNTEAFF. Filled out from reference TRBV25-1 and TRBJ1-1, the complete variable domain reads EADIYQTPRYLVIGTGKKITLECSQTMGHDKMYWYQQDPGMELHLIHYSYGVNSTEKGDLSSESTVSRIRTEHFPLTLESARPSHTSQYLCASSETNTEAFFGQGTRLTVV.

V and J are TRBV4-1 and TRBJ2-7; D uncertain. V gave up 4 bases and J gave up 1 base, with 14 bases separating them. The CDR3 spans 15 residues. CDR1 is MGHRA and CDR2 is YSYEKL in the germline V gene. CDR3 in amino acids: CASSRRSMGSYEQYF. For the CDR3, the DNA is TGCGCCAGCAGCCGAAGAAGTATGGGTTCCTACGAGCAGTACTTC.

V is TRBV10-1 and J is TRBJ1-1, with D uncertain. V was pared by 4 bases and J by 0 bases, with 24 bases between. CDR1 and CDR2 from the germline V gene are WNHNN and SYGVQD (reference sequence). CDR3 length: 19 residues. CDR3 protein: CASSVFSTAGLCMNTEAFF. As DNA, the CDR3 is TGCGCCAGCAGTGTATTCTCGACGGCCGGGCTCTGCATGAACACTGAAGCTTTCTTT.

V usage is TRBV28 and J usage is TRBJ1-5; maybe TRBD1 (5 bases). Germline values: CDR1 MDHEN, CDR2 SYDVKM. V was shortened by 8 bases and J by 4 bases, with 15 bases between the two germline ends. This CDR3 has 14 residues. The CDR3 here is CASLPGQQNQPQHF. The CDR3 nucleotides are TGTGCCAGCTTACCGGGGCAGCAGAATCAGCCCCAGCATTTT. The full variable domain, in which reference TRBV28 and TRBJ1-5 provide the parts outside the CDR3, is DVKVTQSSRYLVKRTGEKVFLECVQDMDHENMFWYRQDPGLGLRLIYFSYDVKMKEKGDIPEGYSVSREKKERFSLILESASTNQTSMYLCASLPGQQNQPQHFGDGTRLSIL.

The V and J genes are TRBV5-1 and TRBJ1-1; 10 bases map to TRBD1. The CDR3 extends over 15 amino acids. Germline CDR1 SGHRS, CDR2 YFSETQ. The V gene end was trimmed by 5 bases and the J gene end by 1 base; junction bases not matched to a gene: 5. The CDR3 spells CASSQTGGSNTEAFF. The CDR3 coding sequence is TGCGCCAGCAGTCAGACAGGGGGCTCGAACACTGAAGCTTTCTTT.

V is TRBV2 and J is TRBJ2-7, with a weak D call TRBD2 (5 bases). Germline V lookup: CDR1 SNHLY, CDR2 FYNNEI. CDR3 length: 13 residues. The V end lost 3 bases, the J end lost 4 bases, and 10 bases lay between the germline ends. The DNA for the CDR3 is TGTGCCAGCAGTGACGTCGGGAAATACGAGCAGTACTTC. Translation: CASSDVGKYEQYF.

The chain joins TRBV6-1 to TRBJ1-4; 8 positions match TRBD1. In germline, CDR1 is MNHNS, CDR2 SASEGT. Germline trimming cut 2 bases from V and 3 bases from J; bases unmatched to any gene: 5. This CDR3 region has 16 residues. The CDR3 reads CASSEIRGQANEKLFF. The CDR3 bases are TGTGCCAGCAGTGAAATCAGGGGGCAGGCTAATGAAAAACTGTTTTTT.

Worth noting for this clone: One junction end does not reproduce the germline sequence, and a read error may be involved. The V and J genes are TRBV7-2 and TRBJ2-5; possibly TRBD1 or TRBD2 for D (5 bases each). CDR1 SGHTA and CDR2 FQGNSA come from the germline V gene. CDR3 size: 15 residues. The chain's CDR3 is CASSSRTDLAGTKYF. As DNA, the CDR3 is TGTGCCAGCAGCTCTCGGACGGACCTCGCCGGGACCAAGTACTTC.

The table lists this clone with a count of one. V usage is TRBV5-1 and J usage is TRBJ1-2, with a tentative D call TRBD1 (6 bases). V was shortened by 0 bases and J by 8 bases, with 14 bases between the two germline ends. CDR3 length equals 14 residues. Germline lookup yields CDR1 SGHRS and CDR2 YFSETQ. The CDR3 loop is CASSLGDKNGGYTF. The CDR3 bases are TGCGCCAGCAGCTTGGGGGACAAGAACGGGGGCTACACCTTC.

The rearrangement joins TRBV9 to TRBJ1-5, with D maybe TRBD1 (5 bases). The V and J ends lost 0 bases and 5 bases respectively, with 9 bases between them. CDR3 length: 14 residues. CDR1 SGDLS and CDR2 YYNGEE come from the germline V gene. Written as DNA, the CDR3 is TGTGCCAGCAGCGTAGGTAGGGGCCATCAGCCCCAGCATTTT. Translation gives CASSVGRGHQPQHF.

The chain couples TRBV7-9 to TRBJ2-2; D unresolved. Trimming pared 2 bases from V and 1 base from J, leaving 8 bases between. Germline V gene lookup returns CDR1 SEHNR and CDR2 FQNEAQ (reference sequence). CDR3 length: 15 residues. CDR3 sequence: CASSLRTENTGELFF. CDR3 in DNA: TGTGCCAGCAGCTTAAGAACCGAGAACACCGGGGAGCTGTTTTTT.